A few counts support the clone carrying this T cell receptor (beta chain). The antigen is unknown. The sample comes from a study of identical twins' blood T cells. Each TCR cDNA library carried sample-specific barcodes on both ends. Using its own MiXCR run on the 5' RACE reads, TCRdb lists one record per CDR3 protein. The table lists roughly 340,000 distinct CDR3 sequences, roughly 30% of them singletons. Germline V lookup: CDR1 DFQATT, CDR2 SNEGSKA (reference sequence). This CDR3 comprises 11 residues. V was pared by 8 bases and J by 7 bases, with 12 bases between. Study-wide findings and caveats: Twin similarity might stem from environmental factors, not only genetics.

The genes are TRBV20-1 and TRBJ1-3; D gene unclear. The sequenced material came from PBMCs. The source is a woman aged 18 to 55 in good health. The chain's CDR3 is CSQALGNTIYF. CDR3 coding DNA: TGCAGTCAAGCATTGGGGAACACCATATATTTT.